The present T cell receptor beta chain was sequenced within a study of T cell clonotyping in hematopoietic cell transplantation. Turning to this clone: Its antigen is currently unknown.

Germline lookup yields CDR1 SEHNR and CDR2 FQNEAQ (reference sequence). The J segment lost 3 bases and the V segment lost 6 bases, leaving 5 bases of the junction unmatched. The CDR3 contains 15 residues. Study outcomes and limitations: Recipient TCR diversity dropped after transplant; expanded clonotypes rose from day 30 to 180. No sorting was done, leaving CD4 and CD8 contributions mixed. At the given depth, recipient repertoires were over 97% de novo clonotypes.

Profiling relied on immunoSEQ multiplex PCR, and the TCRdb table lists in-frame clones only, not all of them. The sample shows roughly 30,000 clones, roughly nine tenths of them seen only once. Recipient blood drawn about 28 days pretransplant and days 30, 100, 180 after. The sample consisted of PBMCs, taken 100 days after allogeneic stem cell transplant. The chain carries TRBV7-9 and TRBJ1-2; TRBD1 matches at 12 bases. This TCR derives from a female patient aged 50 to 65 who had an allogeneic stem cell transplant from a related donor, so the T cells may come from the graft donor. Some clones in this sample may be carry-over from other donors' samples. The CDR3 DNA sequence: TGTGCCAGCAGGCCCGGGACAGGGGGCGACTATGGCTACACCTTC. Its protein product is CASRPGTGGDYGYTF. The whole variable domain, remainder taken from reference TRBV7-9 and TRBJ1-2, is DTGVSQNPRHKITKRGQNVTFRCDPISEHNRLYWYRQTLGQGPEFLTYFQNEAQLEKSRLLSDRFSAERPKGSFSTLEIQRTEQGDSAMYLCASRPGTGGDYGYTFGSGTRLTVV.